The source of this T cell receptor beta chain is a study of CD8+CD57+ T cells in acquired aplastic anemia. Study-wide results and limits: Between patients and controls, CD8+ Simpson's diversity did not vary significantly. Some 29 CD8+ CDR3 sequences were shared between patients and controls.

This clonotype was observed a handful of times. Its cognate antigen is unknown. Profiling of TCR beta VDJ combinations and CDR3 sequences used genomic DNA as template. TCRdb processed the reads anew with MiXCR; each CDR3 protein has one entry. The table has 400,000 to 450,000 distinct CDR3 sequences, 55% to 75% seen once; the top ten hold 3% to 5%. CDR3 length: 13 residues. CDR1 is SNHLY and CDR2 is FYNNEI in the germline V gene. V gave up 7 bases and J gave up 2 bases, with 12 bases separating them. The chain has TRBV2 and TRBJ2-7; perhaps TRBD1 as D (6 bases). This sequence originates from a human donor in good health, serving as a control. Sequencing used sorted CD4+, CD8+, or CD8+CD57+ T cells (not recorded which) from PBMCs. CDR3 nucleotide sequence: TGTGCCAGCATGTCCAGGGGAACCTACGAGCAGTACTTC. Translating gives CASMSRGTYEQYF. The whole variable domain, remainder taken from reference TRBV2 and TRBJ2-7, is EPEVTQTPSHQVTQMGQEVILRCVPISNHLYFYWYRQILGQKVEFLVSFYNNEISEKSEIFDDQFSVERPDGSNFTLKIRSTKLEDSAMYFCASMSRGTYEQYFGPGTRLTVT.